This TCR beta chain was captured in a study of blood T cell repertoires in COVID-19. Whole-study context: The study drew acute and convalescent COVID-19 samples from the United States, Italy and Spain. From T cells, B-cell-depleted T cells, or PBMCs came the material, which was cDNA or gDNA.

The J segment lost 2 bases and the V segment lost 4 bases, leaving 2 bases of the junction unmatched. There are 14 residues in the CDR3. Looked up from germline, CDR1 is PRHDT and CDR2 is FYEKMQ (reference sequence). As handled by the study authors: Amplification with reference gene primers provided the estimates of nucleated cell counts. The method was immunoSEQ multiplex PCR; TCRdb's version includes in-frame clones alone and lacks a portion of them. The DNA was the basis for D and trimming; V, J and clone size are from that table. The data show tens of thousands of clones, approximately 80% seen once.

Sequencing was done on a sample of peripheral blood. This clonotype originated in a woman aged 55-70 years with acute or convalescent COVID-19. The rearrangement links TRBV13 to TRBJ2-7; 10 bases are a match to TRBD1. Written as DNA, the CDR3 is TGTGCCAGCAGCTCAGGACAGGGGGCCTACGAGCAGTACTTC. Protein sequence: CASSSGQGAYEQYF.